Listed here is a single TCR beta chain. The PCR had 60 Vbeta and 13 Jbeta primers. Only in-frame clones appear in the TCRdb table, and some are missing; sequencing was by immunoSEQ multiplex PCR. The sample contains more than 150,000 clones, 81% of which appear only once. This entry is derived from a study of cytomegalovirus exposure and HLA in healthy donors. The trim removed 1 base at V and 1 base at J, leaving 5 bases unmatched. The CDR3 spans 16 residues. Germline CDR1 is SEHNR and CDR2 is FQNEAQ (reference sequence). The sample taken for sequencing was PBMCs. This receptor was identified in a man in his forties or fifties in good health and CMV-seropositive. The chain has TRBV7-9 and TRBJ1-1, with 8 positions matching TRBD1. The CDR3 nucleotides read TGTGCCAGCAGCTTAGAGACAGGGGTATGGAACACTGAAGCTTTCTTT. This codes for CASSLETGVWNTEAFF.